This TCR beta chain comes out of a study of blood T cells in healthy people across ages. Through a sample-barcoded 5' primer and a J-beta primer mix, a second PCR was run for roughly 7 to 11 cycles. The template-switch adaptor was a 5' adaptor with 12 random nucleotides. It tagged each cDNA molecule. TCRdb reprocessed the 5' RACE reads with MiXCR, giving one entry per CDR3 protein. The sample shows about 380,000 distinct CDR3 sequences, 45% to 60% of them seen only once. The CDR3 runs to 11 residues. The V gene's germline CDR1 is SNHLY and CDR2 FYNNEI. Whole-study results and caveats: The fall in TCR beta diversity per million T cells was roughly linear with age. PBMCs that were unsorted prevented a conclusive naive versus antigen-experienced comparison.

This clonotype was seen only once. Its antigen is unknown. It may be a read error: a sequence one base away is much more abundant. The chain has TRBV2 and TRBJ2-7; D unresolved. Judging by the DNA end, TRBJ2-4 fits better; the J call may be wrong. The sequencing input was blood. The receptor was derived from a man aged 55 to 70 in good health. The CDR3 DNA reads TGTACCAGCAGCAGTAAAAACATTCAGTACTTC. Its protein is CTSSSKNIQYF.